This T cell receptor (beta chain) was identified in a study of cytotoxic CD8 clonotypes in ibrutinib-treated CLL. Germline V CDR1 and CDR2: MDHEN, SYDVKM. V gave up 6 bases and J gave up 7 bases, with 16 bases separating them. The CDR3 sequence is 13 residues long. Sequencing used immunoSEQ multiplex PCR; TCRdb keeps in-frame clones, though not all of them. The sample lists about 6,000 clones, around 79% occurring once. The sequence derives from a human donor with chronic lymphocytic leukemia. This chain uses TRBV28 with TRBJ2-7; no firm D call. Sequencing was performed on PBMCs, taken before ibrutinib treatment. As DNA, the CDR3 is TGTGCCAGCAGCCTCGACCCGGGCAGAGAGCAGTACTTC. This gives the protein CASSLDPGREQYF.